What follows are 21 T cell receptor beta chains derived from one specimen sequenced in a study of cytomegalovirus exposure and HLA in healthy donors. Researchers ran the PCR with 60 Vbeta and 13 Jbeta primers. Clones were read by immunoSEQ multiplex PCR, and TCRdb kept only the in-frame ones, dropping some. The sample lists approximately 95,000 clones, about 81% occurring once. The sequencing input was PBMCs. All receptors come from a man between 18 and 29 years old in good health and CMV-seropositive.

In the case of this clone: The junction and the germline gene differ at one end; a read error may be behind it. The genes are TRBV30 and TRBJ2-7; D is ambiguous. Germline assignment: CDR1 GTSNPN and CDR2 SVGIG (reference sequence). The CDR3 covers 12 residues. The CDR3 region has the DNA TGTGCCTGGAGCCTGCCCCCCTACGTGCAGTACTTC. Amino acid sequence: CAWSLPPYVQYF.

This sequence joins TRBV6-1 and TRBJ1-3; D possibly corresponds to TRBD1 (6 bases). The length of the CDR3 is 13 residues. CDR1 and CDR2 (germline): MNHNS, SASEGT. Trimming took 6 bases from V and 8 from J, leaving 14 bases between them. The CDR3 reads CASSETTGHTIYF. CDR3 nucleotide sequence: TGTGCCAGCAGCGAGACGACAGGTCACACCATATATTTT.

The chain employs TRBV2 and TRBJ1-5, with D perhaps TRBD1 (6 bases). Trimming took 6 bases from V and 1 from J, leaving 16 bases between them. Germline assignment: CDR1 SNHLY and CDR2 FYNNEI. The CDR3 sequence is 16 residues long. The CDR3 sequence is CASSLNRVGSNQPQHF. Here the CDR3 DNA reads TGTGCCAGCAGCCTCAACAGGGTGGGAAGCAATCAGCCCCAGCATTTT.

The chain joins TRBV5-1 to TRBJ1-6; maybe TRBD1 (6 bases). Germline assignment: CDR1 SGHRS and CDR2 YFSETQ. V lost 4 bases to trimming and J lost 9 bases, with 17 bases between them. The CDR3 runs to 15 residues. Here the CDR3 reads CASSIEQGSGSPLHF. CDR3 coding DNA: TGCGCCAGCAGCATTGAACAGGGTAGTGGTTCACCCCTCCACTTT.

This sequence joins TRBV10-2 and TRBJ2-2, with TRBD1 as a possible D gene (6 bases). V was trimmed by 10 bases and J by 7 bases, leaving 22 bases between them. The CDR3 is 15 residues long. Germline V gives CDR1 WSHSY, CDR2 SAAADI. CDR3 in amino acids: CATHLRTVGNGELFF. The CDR3 DNA reads as TGCGCCACCCACCTAAGGACAGTTGGGAACGGGGAGCTGTTTTTT.

This clone has only a few counts. The chain employs TRBV2 and TRBJ2-3, with 7 nucleotides matching TRBD1. The V gene's germline CDR1 is SNHLY and CDR2 FYNNEI. V trimming: 6 bases; J trimming: 2 bases; junction bases outside the gene matches: 5. The CDR3 runs to 14 residues. The CDR3, as DNA: TGTGCCAGCAGAGACAGGGAGCTCACAGATACGCAGTATTTT. Residues: CASRDRELTDTQYF.

This chain links TRBV11-1 with TRBJ1-1; D is undetermined. Germline V lookup: CDR1 SGHAT, CDR2 FQDESV (reference sequence). V shed 4 bases and J shed 4 bases, with 16 bases lying between them. The CDR3 sequence is 15 residues long. CDR3 region: CASSSSLGGRTEAFF. CDR3 coding DNA: TGTGCCAGCAGCTCCTCTCTAGGAGGGCGCACTGAAGCTTTCTTT.

The CDR3 loop is CSVPPGQGYNEQFF. CDR3 nucleotide sequence: TGCAGCGTTCCCCCGGGACAGGGATACAATGAGCAGTTCTTC. V is TRBV29-1 and J is TRBJ2-1; 9 bases agree with TRBD1. Germline CDR1 and CDR2: SQVTM and ANQGSEA. Trimming cost V 5 bases and J 4 bases; bases outside gene matches: 6. CDR3 length equals 14 residues.

V and J are TRBV7-9 and TRBJ2-7; TRBD1 matches at 10 bases. Germline-derived CDR1 and CDR2 are SEHNR and FQNEAQ (reference sequence). The CDR3 is 13 residues long. V was clipped by 5 bases and J by 6 bases; unmatched bases: 4. Here the CDR3 reads CASSLDRGSEQYF. DNA of the CDR3: TGTGCCAGCAGCCTGGACAGGGGGTCCGAGCAGTACTTC.

CDR3 in DNA: TGTGCCAGCAGTGATCAGGGGATAGTAAATCAGCCCCAGCATTTT. This sequence encodes CASSDQGIVNQPQHF. The rearrangement uses TRBV2 and TRBJ1-5, with D possibly TRBD1 on 6 matching bases. From germline, CDR1 is SNHLY and CDR2 FYNNEI. With 3 bases removed from V and 4 bases from J, the gap between germline ends came to 13 bases. This CDR3 has 15 residues.

This chain uses TRBV4-1 with TRBJ2-6; 7 nucleotides agree with TRBD1. CDR3 size: 18 residues. The V segment lost 4 bases and the J segment 1 base; nucleotides outside the gene matches: 10. Germline-derived CDR1 and CDR2 are MGHRA and YSYEKL. CDR3 bases: TGCGCCAGCAGCCGGCCCGGACAGGACCCGTCTGGGGCCAACGTCCTGACTTTC. The encoded protein is CASSRPGQDPSGANVLTF.

The gene calls are TRBV25-1 and TRBJ2-1; 8 positions match TRBD2. Trimming at V came to 6 bases and at J to 8 bases, leaving 3 bases not matched to a gene. The CDR3 length is 12 residues. Germline V CDR1 and CDR2: MGHDK, SYGVNS. The CDR3 DNA is TGTGCCAGCAGCGGGACTAGATATGAGCAGTTCTTC. It specifies CASSGTRYEQFF.

This chain connects TRBV18 to TRBJ1-2, with D possibly being TRBD1 (6 bases). V was shortened by 3 bases and J by 6 bases, with 14 bases between the two germline ends. The CDR3 has 14 amino acids. Germline CDR1 is KGHSH and CDR2 is LQKENI. This chain's CDR3 is CASSPGDIINGYTF. The CDR3 DNA reads as TGTGCCAGCTCACCCGGGGACATTATAAATGGCTACACCTTC.

Only a few counts were recorded for this clone. V and J are TRBV4-1 and TRBJ2-1, with D possibly being TRBD2 (6 bases). The germline gives CDR1 MGHRA, CDR2 YSYEKL. The ends were cut back, 0 bases at V and 9 bases at J, with 15 bases in the middle. This CDR3 comprises 15 residues. The DNA for the CDR3 is TGCGCCAGCAGCCAAGATCGGACTACCATTAGTGAGCAGTTCTTC. Its protein product is CASSQDRTTISEQFF.

This clone showed up just a few times. The gene calls are TRBV5-5 and TRBJ1-3, with D perhaps matching TRBD1 (5 bases). V was cut by 2 bases and J by 1 base, with 7 bases left in between. The CDR3 covers 14 residues. From germline, CDR1 is SGHKS and CDR2 YYEKEE (reference sequence). CDR3 in DNA: TGTGCCAGCAGCTTCAGGGTTTCTGGAAACACCATATATTTT. Amino acid sequence: CASSFRVSGNTIYF. The variable domain in full, completed from reference TRBV5-5 and TRBJ1-3, reads DAGVTQSPTHLIKTRGQQVTLRCSPISGHKSVSWYQQVLGQGPQFIFQYYEKEERGRGNFPDRFSARQFPNYSSELNVNALLLGDSALYLCASSFRVSGNTIYFGEGSWLTVV.

V gene TRBV30 combines with J gene TRBJ1-2, with 12 bases identical to TRBD1. CDR1 is GTSNPN, CDR2 SVGIG, per germline (reference sequence). J lost 8 bases, V lost 1 base, and 5 bases had no gene match. The CDR3 is 14 amino acids. CDR3 loop: CAWSAGQGASGYTF. CDR3 sequence (DNA): TGTGCCTGGAGTGCGGGACAGGGGGCGAGCGGCTACACCTTC.

This sequence joins TRBV11-2 and TRBJ2-7; D is uncertain. Germline-derived CDR1 and CDR2 are SGHAT and FQNNGV. The V and J ends lost 5 bases and 5 bases respectively, with 13 bases between them. The CDR3 sequence is 13 residues long. CDR3 protein: CASSPSPNNEQYF. Written as DNA, the CDR3 is TGTGCCAGCAGCCCCTCCCCCAACAACGAGCAGTACTTC.

This chain connects TRBV5-4 to TRBJ1-2; the D is unclear. This CDR3 contains 13 residues. Germline assignment: CDR1 SGHNT and CDR2 YYREEE (reference sequence). The V and J ends lost 3 bases and 8 bases respectively, with 14 bases between them. The CDR3, as DNA: TGTGCCAGCAGCTCTGCGCGGGGTGGGGGCTACACCTTC. It translates to CASSSARGGGYTF.

The chain employs TRBV10-2 and TRBJ1-2, with 8 bases matching TRBD1. The CDR3 contains 12 residues. The V segment lost 8 bases and the J segment 3 bases; nucleotides outside the gene matches: 2. Germline CDR1 is WSHSY and CDR2 is SAAADI. The CDR3 DNA reads as TGCGCCAGCCAGGACAGGGACTATGGCTACACCTTC. Protein: CASQDRDYGYTF.

The chain carries TRBV9 and TRBJ2-1; 8 bases are shared with TRBD2. Trimming cost V 0 bases and J 9 bases; bases outside gene matches: 11. CDR3 length: 16 residues. Per germline, CDR1 SGDLS and CDR2 YYNGEE. The CDR3 region has the DNA TGTGCCAGCAGCGTAGCTGGCGGCGGGGGGCTTCTTGAGCAGTTCTTC. Its translation: CASSVAGGGGLLEQFF.

The chain carries TRBV4-1 and TRBJ2-5, with 7 bases that match TRBD1. The V and J ends lost 2 bases and 5 bases, in that order; junction bases with no gene match: 23. Germline values: CDR1 MGHRA, CDR2 YSYEKL. The CDR3 contains 20 residues. This chain's CDR3 is CASSQREVLWPTGQRETQYF. The CDR3 DNA reads TGCGCCAGCAGCCAACGCGAAGTCCTCTGGCCGACAGGGCAGCGGGAGACCCAGTACTTC.